This is a list of T cell receptor beta chains from one sample in a study of identical twins. TCRdb re-derived calls from the 5' RACE reads in MiXCR, one entry per CDR3 protein. The repertoire holds 500,000 to 600,000 distinct CDR3 sequences, with approximately 22% as singletons. These data also formed part of another study, on T cells expressing NK-cell markers.

The material sequenced was CD4+ T cells sorted from blood. The receptors shown here come from a woman between 18 and 30 years old in good health. The CDR3 runs from the conserved cysteine through the conserved F or W. A D gene is named only where the DNA matches it firmly. Expanded clones are given a class, and other clones once, few, many or no size at all.

j_call,d_call,v_call,clone_size,cdr3_aa,cdr3_nt
TRBJ2-2,TRBD2,TRBV20-1,many,CSAIPSGRVNTGELFF,TGCAGTGCTATCCCCAGCGGGAGGGTTAACACCGGGGAGCTGTTTTTT
TRBJ2-3,TRBD2,TRBV10-3,NA,CAISESSRGGTDTQYF,TGTGCCATCAGTGAGTCGTCGCGGGGGGGCACAGATACGCAGTATTTT
TRBJ1-4,NA,TRBV20-1,few,CSARTFRENNEKLFF,TGCAGTGCTAGAACCTTCAGAGAGAATAATGAAAAACTGTTTTTT
TRBJ2-2,NA,TRBV6-1,NA,CASSGLDTGELFF,TGTGCCAGCAGTGGACTTGACACCGGGGAGCTGTTTTTT
TRBJ2-1,TRBD2,TRBV15,few,CATSSPGEGSWDEQFF,TGTGCCACCAGCAGTCCCGGGGAGGGAAGCTGGGATGAGCAGTTCTTC
TRBJ2-3,NA,TRBV9,NA,CASRAGDFSTDTQYF,TGTGCCAGCAGGGCCGGGGATTTTAGCACAGATACGCAGTATTTT
TRBJ1-6,TRBD1,TRBV5-1,NA,CASSLYLRTGEAYNSPLHF,TGCGCCAGCAGCCTTTATCTCCGGACAGGGGAAGCCTATAATTCACCCCTCCACTTT
TRBJ2-7,TRBD1,TRBV7-2,NA,CASSFRGTGGSYEQYF,TGTGCCAGCAGCTTTCGGGGGACAGGGGGTAGCTACGAGCAGTACTTC
TRBJ2-1,TRBD1,TRBV3-1,few,CASSYFTGGEQFF,TGTGCCAGCAGCTACTTCACAGGGGGTGAGCAGTTCTTC
TRBJ2-1,NA,TRBV7-9,NA,CASSLSLANEQFF,TGTGCCAGCAGCTTGTCCCTAGCAAATGAGCAGTTCTTC
TRBJ1-3,NA,TRBV29-1,NA,CSAGKGNTIYF,TGCAGCGCGGGGAAGGGAAACACCATATATTTT
TRBJ1-4,NA,TRBV20-1,few,CSASPRAREKLFF,TGCAGTGCTAGTCCCCGGGCCAGGGAAAAACTGTTTTTT
TRBJ2-7,NA,TRBV18,NA,CASSPQREQYF,TGTGCCAGCTCACCACAAAGGGAGCAGTACTTC
TRBJ1-3,NA,TRBV20-1,few,CSARAGLSGNTIYF,TGCAGTGCTAGGGCAGGGCTCTCTGGAAACACCATATATTTT
TRBJ2-5,NA,TRBV10-3,NA,CAISSGPPGETQYF,TGTGCCATCAGTTCGGGACCCCCGGGGGAGACCCAGTACTTC
TRBJ2-1,NA,TRBV20-1,many,CSARDAGGGYNEQFF,TGCAGTGCTAGAGATGCGGGTGGGGGTTACAATGAGCAGTTCTTC
TRBJ2-1,TRBD2,TRBV20-1,few,CSARISGSRNEQFF,TGCAGTGCTAGAATCAGCGGGAGTAGGAATGAGCAGTTCTTC
TRBJ2-5,NA,TRBV6-2/TRBV6-3,NA,CASNGEETQYF,TGTGCCAGCAACGGGGAAGAGACCCAGTACTTC
TRBJ2-2,NA,TRBV27,NA,CASSSRGVRAGELFF,TGTGCCAGCAGCTCCAGGGGTGTGCGGGCCGGGGAGCTGTTTTTT
TRBJ2-1,TRBD1,TRBV5-6,few,CASSPGTVRNNEQFF,TGTGCCAGCAGCCCGGGGACAGTTCGGAACAATGAGCAGTTCTTC